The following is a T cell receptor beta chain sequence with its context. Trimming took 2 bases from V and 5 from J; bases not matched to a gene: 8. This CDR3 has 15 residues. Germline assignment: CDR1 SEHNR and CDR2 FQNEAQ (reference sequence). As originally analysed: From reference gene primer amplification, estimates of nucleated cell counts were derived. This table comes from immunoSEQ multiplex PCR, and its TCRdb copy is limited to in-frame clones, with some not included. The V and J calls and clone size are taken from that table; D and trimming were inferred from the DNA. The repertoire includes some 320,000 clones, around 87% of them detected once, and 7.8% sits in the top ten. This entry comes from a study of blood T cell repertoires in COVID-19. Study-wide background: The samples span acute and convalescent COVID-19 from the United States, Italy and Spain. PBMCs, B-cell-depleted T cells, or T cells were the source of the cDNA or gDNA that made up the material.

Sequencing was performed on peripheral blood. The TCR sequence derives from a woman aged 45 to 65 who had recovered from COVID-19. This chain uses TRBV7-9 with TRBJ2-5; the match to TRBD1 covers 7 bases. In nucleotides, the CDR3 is TGTGCCAGCAGCTTAACAGGGGCGTTCAAGGAGACCCAGTACTTC. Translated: CASSLTGAFKETQYF.